This TCR beta chain was obtained from a study of blood T cell repertoires in COVID-19. Overall study context: Samples taken during acute and convalescent COVID-19 were collected in the United States, Italy and Spain.

The V end lost 10 bases, the J end lost 8 bases, and 20 bases lay between the germline ends. The CDR3 runs to 14 residues. Looked up from germline, CDR1 is MDHEN and CDR2 is SYDVKM. Self-reported history from a screening survey and questionnaire set each donor's cohort. Only in-frame clones appear in the TCRdb table, and some are missing; sequencing was by immunoSEQ multiplex PCR. The table records around 280,000 clones, roughly 90% of them present only once. The TCR originated in a woman between 18 and 30 years old with acute COVID-19. The V and J genes are TRBV28 and TRBJ1-4; D is unclear. The sequencing input was PBMCs or T cells enriched from blood (not recorded which). DNA of the CDR3: TGTGCCATTTCCCTTGTGGCCGAGAGGGAAAAACTGTTTTTT. It codes for CAISLVAEREKLFF.